Following are 27 T cell receptor beta chains from one sample sequenced in a study of PD-1 blockade in mismatch repair-deficient tumors. TCRdb's copy holds only in-frame clones and misses some; the assay was immunoSEQ multiplex PCR. The top ten clones hold about 2.4% of a sample with about 84,000 clones, 81% of them seen once. The starting material was peripheral blood, obtained 12 weeks after starting pembrolizumab. Every receptor here comes from an adult with mismatch repair-deficient cancer.

Points on this clone: Other DNA sequences of this sample code for an identical CDR3. V gene TRBV7-2 combines with J gene TRBJ1-2, with TRBD1 matching over 7 bases. The CDR3 is made up of 14 amino acids. V was pared by 3 bases and J by 4 bases, with 5 bases of the junction left unmatched. CDR1 is SGHTA, CDR2 FQGNSA, per germline. The CDR3 nucleotides are TGTGCCAGCAGCTTGACAGGGACGGTCTATGGCTACACCTTC. Translated, it gives CASSLTGTVYGYTF.

The chain has TRBV4-2 and TRBJ1-2; D is undetermined. The CDR3 sequence is 15 residues long. V was shortened by 1 base and J by 8 bases, with 17 bases between the two germline ends. Germline V gene sequence: CDR1 LGHNA, CDR2 YNFKEQ. The chain's CDR3 is CASSQAVQRTSGYTF. The CDR3 coding sequence is TGTGCCAGCAGCCAAGCGGTGCAGCGAACTAGCGGCTACACCTTC.

V gene TRBV6-6 combines with J gene TRBJ2-7; D gene ambiguous. Between the trimmed V and J ends, which lost 2 bases and 5 bases, there was a span of 16 bases. This CDR3 contains 15 residues. Germline V gives CDR1 MNHNY, CDR2 SVGAGI (reference sequence). In nucleotides, the CDR3 is TGTGCCAGCAGTTACGCGAACAGTAAGGGCCACGAGCAGTACTTC. It is translated as CASSYANSKGHEQYF.

Here the CDR3 reads CASSPDRTGELFF. Written as DNA, the CDR3 is TGTGCCAGCTCACCGGACAGAACCGGGGAGCTGTTTTTT. The V call is TRBV18, the J call TRBJ2-2; TRBD1 might be the D (6 bases). Trimming shortened V by 3 bases and J by 5 bases, and 7 bases separated the two germline ends. Germline assignment: CDR1 KGHSH and CDR2 LQKENI. The CDR3 is 13 amino acids.

This chain links TRBV7-2 with TRBJ2-3, with D possibly TRBD1 on 7 matching bases. Per the germline V gene, CDR1 is SGHTA and CDR2 is FQGNSA. Trimming took off 2 bases at V and 4 bases at J, with 22 bases between the two ends. This CDR3 contains 18 residues. The CDR3 sequence: CASSLISRTGTGADTQYF. The DNA of the CDR3 is TGTGCCAGCAGCTTAATTTCCCGGACAGGCACGGGGGCAGATACGCAGTATTTT.

This chain connects TRBV16 to TRBJ2-4; weak D call: TRBD2 (5 bases). The germline V gene has CDR1 KGHSY and CDR2 FQNENV. V lost 0 bases and J 0 bases, leaving 12 bases between the germline ends. The CDR3 covers 17 residues. The CDR3 protein is CASSQSYSGIAKNIQYF. DNA of the CDR3: TGTGCCAGCAGCCAATCGTATTCGGGGATAGCCAAAAACATTCAGTACTTC.

A few counts support this clone. The chain joins TRBV7-3 to TRBJ2-2; 8 bases are shared with TRBD1. In germline, CDR1 is SGHTA, CDR2 FQGTGA. This CDR3 comprises 18 residues. With 2 bases clipped from V and 3 bases from J, the junction kept 11 bases outside the gene matches. CDR3 residues: CASSLGLSQGADTGELFF. The CDR3 DNA reads as TGTGCCAGCAGCTTAGGATTAAGTCAGGGGGCGGACACCGGGGAGCTGTTTTTT.

This chain connects TRBV7-2 to TRBJ2-7, with D perhaps matching TRBD2 (6 bases). CDR1 and CDR2 from the germline V gene are SGHTA and FQGNSA. The V end lost 1 base, the J end lost 0 bases, and 19 bases lay between the germline ends. The CDR3 has 18 amino acids. The DNA of the CDR3 is TGTGCCAGCAGCTTAGATCGTACTAGCCGGTACTCCTCCTACGAGCAGTACTTC. Amino acids: CASSLDRTSRYSSYEQYF.

This clone was counted a few times. The chain is built from TRBV9 and TRBJ2-1; tentatively, D is TRBD2 (5 bases). Germline lookup yields CDR1 SGDLS and CDR2 YYNGEE. V lost 0 bases and J 9 bases, leaving 10 bases between the germline ends. There are 13 residues in the CDR3. Here the CDR3 DNA reads TGTGCCAGCAGCGTAGCTGGGAGTGCTGAGCAGTTCTTC. Its protein product is CASSVAGSAEQFF.

The J gene is TRBJ2-1, the V gene TRBV25-1; 14 bases line up with TRBD2. The CDR3 contains 17 residues. Germline CDR1 MGHDK, CDR2 SYGVNS. The V segment lost 6 bases and the J segment 0 bases; nucleotides outside the gene matches: 4. Written as DNA, the CDR3 is TGTGCCAGCAGGGGGACTAGCGGGAGAGGCTCCTACAATGAGCAGTTCTTC. Amino acid sequence: CASRGTSGRGSYNEQFF.

The chain is built from TRBV5-4 and TRBJ1-5, with D hard to call. The CDR3 is 15 amino acids. Germline CDR1 reads SGHNT; CDR2 reads YYREEE (reference sequence). The germline V and J ends were trimmed by 0 bases and 7 bases, with 14 bases remaining between them. CDR3 protein: CASSLAGEHGQPQHF. CDR3 nucleotide sequence: TGTGCCAGCAGCTTGGCCGGAGAGCATGGACAGCCCCAGCATTTT.

This sequence joins TRBV2 and TRBJ1-2; D perhaps matches TRBD1 (6 bases). This CDR3 contains 14 residues. Germline V gives CDR1 SNHLY, CDR2 FYNNEI. V lost 4 bases and J lost 7, with 16 bases in between. CDR3 sequence (DNA): TGTGCCAGCAGTGGGGAACAGGGTTTACGTGGCTACACCTTC. This encodes CASSGEQGLRGYTF.

In this sample, this clone turned up once. The chain carries TRBV30 and TRBJ2-7; unclear D gene. Germline V gene lookup returns CDR1 GTSNPN and CDR2 SVGIG (reference sequence). CDR3 size: 11 residues. V was clipped by 2 bases and J by 3 bases, with 5 bases between them. This CDR3 reads CAWSFNYEQYF. The CDR3 DNA reads as TGTGCCTGGAGTTTTAACTACGAGCAGTACTTC. The full variable domain, its missing parts supplied by reference TRBV30 and TRBJ2-7, is SQTIHQWPATLVQPVGSPLSLECTVEGTSNPNLYWYRQAAGRGLQLLFYSVGIGQISSEVPQNLSASRPQDRQFILSSKKLLLSDSGFYLCAWSFNYEQYFGPGTRLTVT.

The V and J genes are TRBV9 and TRBJ2-1; the match to TRBD2 covers 14 bases. After removal of 4 bases from V and 8 bases from J, the junction contained 5 bases not matched to a gene. Germline V gene lookup returns CDR1 SGDLS and CDR2 YYNGEE. The CDR3 runs 15 residues. CDR3 sequence (DNA): TGTGCCAGCAGCCCTGGGACTAGCGGGAGCTATGAGCAGTTCTTC. Translated, it gives CASSPGTSGSYEQFF.

The V and J genes are TRBV5-1 and TRBJ1-5; no clear D. Germline lookup yields CDR1 SGHRS and CDR2 YFSETQ. Trimming removed 0 bases at V and 0 bases at J, with 7 bases between. The CDR3 runs 15 residues. For the CDR3, the DNA is TGCGCCAGCAGCTTGGGACAAAATAGCAATCAGCCCCAGCATTTT. Protein product: CASSLGQNSNQPQHF.

The CDR3 DNA is TGTGCCAGCAGCTTTGTAGGGGGGGGCACAGATACGCAGTATTTT. Translating gives CASSFVGGGTDTQYF. The chain couples TRBV5-4 to TRBJ2-3, with D perhaps TRBD2 (7 bases). Germline V gene lookup returns CDR1 SGHNT and CDR2 YYREEE (reference sequence). The CDR3 is 15 amino acids. With 2 bases removed from V and 1 base from J, the gap between germline ends came to 11 bases.

This chain connects TRBV5-1 to TRBJ2-5; the D gene could be TRBD1 or TRBD2 (5 bases each). The CDR3 runs to 17 residues. V lost 4 bases and J lost 0, with 19 bases in between. CDR1 and CDR2 from the germline V gene are SGHRS and YFSETQ. The CDR3 spells CASSPRGEGMYQETQYF. For the CDR3, the DNA is TGCGCCAGCAGCCCTAGGGGAGAGGGAATGTACCAAGAGACCCAGTACTTC.

The rearrangement uses TRBV9 and TRBJ2-1, with 9 bases lining up with TRBD1. There are 17 residues in the CDR3. V lost 4 bases to trimming and J lost 4 bases; unmatched junction nucleotides: 12. Germline V lookup: CDR1 SGDLS, CDR2 YYNGEE. The chain's CDR3 is CASSPLAETGGYNEQFF. Written as DNA, the CDR3 is TGTGCCAGCAGCCCCTTAGCTGAGACAGGGGGATACAATGAGCAGTTCTTC.

The V gene is TRBV9, the J gene TRBJ1-5; a weak D match, TRBD1 (5 bases). Germline V gives CDR1 SGDLS, CDR2 YYNGEE. The CDR3 totals 14 residues. Trimming cost V 0 bases and J 5 bases, with 9 bases left between them. The CDR3 protein is CASSVEGSDQPQHF. The CDR3 DNA reads TGTGCCAGCAGCGTAGAGGGGTCGGATCAGCCCCAGCATTTT.

This clone has more than one count but fewer than ten. This sample also contains other DNA sequences that code for the same CDR3. The V and J genes are TRBV19 and TRBJ2-7; TRBD2 matches 13 bases. CDR3 length: 14 amino acids. Germline CDR1 is LNHDA and CDR2 is SQIVND (reference sequence). Trimming removed 6 bases from V and 3 bases from J; junction bases left unmatched: 2. CDR3 amino acids: CASSRTSGSYEQYF. The DNA for the CDR3 is TGTGCCAGTAGCCGGACTAGCGGGAGCTACGAGCAGTACTTC.

The V gene is TRBV4-2, the J gene TRBJ2-1, with D possibly TRBD2 on 5 matching bases. Germline V CDR1 and CDR2: LGHNA, YNFKEQ. The CDR3 is 12 residues long. V gave up 0 bases and J gave up 8 bases, with 5 bases separating them. CDR3 residues: CASSQDGDEQFF. For the CDR3, the DNA is TGTGCCAGCAGCCAAGACGGGGATGAGCAGTTCTTC.

The chain links TRBV19 to TRBJ2-6, with D perhaps TRBD2 (5 bases). This CDR3 is 19 amino acids long. V was pared by 6 bases and J by 4 bases, with 25 bases between. Germline V CDR1 and CDR2: LNHDA, SQIVND (reference sequence). Written as DNA, the CDR3 is TGTGCCAGTAGCACGCCCCGGGGAACCCTAACTCCGGGGGCCAACGTCCTGACTTTC. This gives the protein CASSTPRGTLTPGANVLTF.

This chain joins TRBV14 and TRBJ2-1, with 9 bases lining up with TRBD1. From germline, CDR1 is SGHDN and CDR2 FVKESK. After removal of 5 bases from V and 3 bases from J, the junction contained 14 bases not matched to a gene. This CDR3 is built from 18 residues. The CDR3: CASSSQGANRLVYNEQFF. CDR3 nucleotide sequence: TGTGCCAGCAGCTCACAGGGGGCCAACCGGCTCGTCTACAATGAGCAGTTCTTC.

The CDR3 protein is CASSLRPGTGSTDTQYF. CDR3 nucleotide sequence: TGTGCCAGCAGCCTTCGTCCCGGGACAGGGAGCACAGATACGCAGTATTTT. The gene calls are TRBV9 and TRBJ2-3; 9 positions agree with TRBD1. With V trimmed by 4 bases and J by 0 bases, 9 bases remained unmatched. Germline values: CDR1 SGDLS, CDR2 YYNGEE. The length of the CDR3 is 17 residues.

V gene TRBV6-5 combines with J gene TRBJ2-2; 8 bases line up with TRBD1. The CDR3 extends over 15 amino acids. Germline V gene sequence: CDR1 MNHEY, CDR2 SVGAGI. After removal of 4 bases from V and 4 bases from J, the junction contained 5 bases not matched to a gene. CDR3 region: CASSFRDRSTGELFF. CDR3 nucleotide sequence: TGTGCCAGCAGTTTTCGGGACAGGAGCACCGGGGAGCTGTTTTTT.

This clone appeared a single time. This chain links TRBV5-1 with TRBJ2-2; the match to TRBD2 covers 7 bases. Looked up from germline, CDR1 is SGHRS and CDR2 is YFSETQ. The CDR3 has 15 residues. The J segment lost 5 bases and the V segment lost 1 base, leaving 5 bases of the junction unmatched. In DNA form, the CDR3 reads TGCGCCAGCAGCTTGCCGGGAGGTTCGACCGGGGAGCTGTTTTTT. This gives the protein CASSLPGGSTGELFF.

V gene TRBV28 combines with J gene TRBJ1-1, with TRBD1 as a possible D gene (5 bases). The germline V and J ends were trimmed by 8 bases and 5 bases, with 15 bases remaining between them. Germline CDR1 and CDR2: MDHEN and SYDVKM. This CDR3 spans 13 amino acids. CDR3 sequence: CASVNEGQTEAFF. The CDR3 nucleotides are TGTGCCAGCGTCAATGAGGGGCAGACTGAAGCTTTCTTT.